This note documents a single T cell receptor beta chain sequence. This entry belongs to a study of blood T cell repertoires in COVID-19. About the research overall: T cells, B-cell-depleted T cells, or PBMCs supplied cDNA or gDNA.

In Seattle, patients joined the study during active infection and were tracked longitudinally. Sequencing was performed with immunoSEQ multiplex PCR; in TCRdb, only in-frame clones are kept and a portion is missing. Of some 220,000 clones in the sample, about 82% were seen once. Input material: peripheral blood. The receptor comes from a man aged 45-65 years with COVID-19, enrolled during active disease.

The CDR3 nucleotides read TGCAGCGTGAACGGGGCTAGCGGGGGGGCAGAGACCCAGTACTTC. This gives the protein CSVNGASGGAETQYF. The V gene is TRBV29-1, the J gene TRBJ2-5, with 12 bases matching TRBD2. CDR1 is SQVTM and CDR2 is ANQGSEA in the germline V gene. This CDR3 is built from 15 residues. With 6 bases clipped from V and 4 bases from J, the junction kept 9 bases outside the gene matches.